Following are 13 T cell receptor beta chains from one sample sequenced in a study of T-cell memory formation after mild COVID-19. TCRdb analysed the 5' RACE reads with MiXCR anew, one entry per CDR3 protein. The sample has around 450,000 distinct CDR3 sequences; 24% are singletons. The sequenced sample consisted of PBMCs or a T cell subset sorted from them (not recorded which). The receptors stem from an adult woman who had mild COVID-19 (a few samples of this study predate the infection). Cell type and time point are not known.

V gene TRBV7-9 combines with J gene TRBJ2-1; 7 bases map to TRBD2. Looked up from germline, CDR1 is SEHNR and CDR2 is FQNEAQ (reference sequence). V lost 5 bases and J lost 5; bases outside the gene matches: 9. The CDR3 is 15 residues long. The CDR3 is CASSVRLAANNEQFF. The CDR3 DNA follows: TGTGCCAGCAGCGTCCGGCTAGCGGCAAACAATGAGCAGTTCTTC.

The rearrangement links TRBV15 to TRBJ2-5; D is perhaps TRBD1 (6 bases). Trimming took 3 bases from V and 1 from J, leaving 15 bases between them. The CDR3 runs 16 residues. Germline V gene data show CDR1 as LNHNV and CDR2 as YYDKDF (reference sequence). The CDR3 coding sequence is TGTGCCACCAGCAGTCTCCCTTGGACAGCCCAAGAGACCCAGTACTTC. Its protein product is CATSSLPWTAQETQYF.

The chain's CDR3 is CASSESTSQGRGYGYTF. CDR3 nucleotide sequence: TGCGCCAGCAGCGAAAGTACGTCCCAGGGGAGGGGGTATGGCTACACCTTC. The rearrangement uses TRBV4-1 and TRBJ1-2; D might be TRBD1 (6 bases). The CDR3 runs 17 residues. CDR1 and CDR2 (germline): MGHRA, YSYEKL. Trimming took 5 bases from V and 5 from J, leaving 24 bases between them.

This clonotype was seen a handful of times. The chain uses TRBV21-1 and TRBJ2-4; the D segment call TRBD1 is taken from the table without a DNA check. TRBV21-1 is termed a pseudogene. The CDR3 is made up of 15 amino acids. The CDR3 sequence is CASSNSREAKNIQYF. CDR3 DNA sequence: TGTGCCAGCAGCAATTCTCGGGAAGCCAAAAACATTCAGTACTTC.

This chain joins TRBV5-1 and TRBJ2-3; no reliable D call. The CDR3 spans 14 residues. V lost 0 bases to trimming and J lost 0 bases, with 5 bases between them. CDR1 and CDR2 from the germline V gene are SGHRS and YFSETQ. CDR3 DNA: TGCGCCAGCAGCTTGGTCCCGAGCACAGATACGCAGTATTTT. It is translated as CASSLVPSTDTQYF.

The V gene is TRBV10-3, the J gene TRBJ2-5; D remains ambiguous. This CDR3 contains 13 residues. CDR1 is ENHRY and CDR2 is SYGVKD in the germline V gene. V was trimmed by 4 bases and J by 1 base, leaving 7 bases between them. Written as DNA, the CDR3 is TGTGCCATCAGTGTTAGGGCCCAAGAGACCCAGTACTTC. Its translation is CAISVRAQETQYF.

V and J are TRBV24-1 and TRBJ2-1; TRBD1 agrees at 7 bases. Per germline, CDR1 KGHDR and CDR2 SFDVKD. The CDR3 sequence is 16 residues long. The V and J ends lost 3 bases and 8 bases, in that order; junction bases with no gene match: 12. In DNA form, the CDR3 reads TGTGCCACCAGTGATGGGGGACAGACTCTACCGGATGAGCAGTTCTTC. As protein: CATSDGGQTLPDEQFF.

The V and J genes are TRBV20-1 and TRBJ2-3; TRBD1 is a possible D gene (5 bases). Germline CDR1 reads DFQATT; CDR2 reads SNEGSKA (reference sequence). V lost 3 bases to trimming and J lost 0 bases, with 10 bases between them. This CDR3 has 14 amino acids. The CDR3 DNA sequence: TGCAGTGCTAGTCTCCCAGGGAGCACAGATACGCAGTATTTT. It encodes CSASLPGSTDTQYF.

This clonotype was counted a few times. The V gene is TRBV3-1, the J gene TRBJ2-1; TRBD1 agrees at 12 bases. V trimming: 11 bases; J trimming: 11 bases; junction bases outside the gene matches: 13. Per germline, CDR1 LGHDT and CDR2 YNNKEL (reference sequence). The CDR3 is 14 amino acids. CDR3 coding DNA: TGTGCCTCGTCCCGCGGGACAGGGGGCGCAAAGCAGTTCTTC. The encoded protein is CASSRGTGGAKQFF.

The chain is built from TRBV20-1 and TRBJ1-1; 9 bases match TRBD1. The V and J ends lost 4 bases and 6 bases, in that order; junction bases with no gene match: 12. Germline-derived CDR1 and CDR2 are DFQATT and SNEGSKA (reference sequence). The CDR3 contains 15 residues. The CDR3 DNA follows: TGCAGTGCTAACCCATTACAGGGGGCAGGGTCTGAAGCTTTCTTT. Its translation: CSANPLQGAGSEAFF.

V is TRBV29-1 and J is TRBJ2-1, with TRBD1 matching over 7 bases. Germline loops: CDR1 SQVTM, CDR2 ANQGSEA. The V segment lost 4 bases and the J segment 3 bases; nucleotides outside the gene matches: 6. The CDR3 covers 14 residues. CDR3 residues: CSVAIGTVYNEQFF. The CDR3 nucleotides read TGCAGCGTTGCAATCGGGACAGTCTACAATGAGCAGTTCTTC.

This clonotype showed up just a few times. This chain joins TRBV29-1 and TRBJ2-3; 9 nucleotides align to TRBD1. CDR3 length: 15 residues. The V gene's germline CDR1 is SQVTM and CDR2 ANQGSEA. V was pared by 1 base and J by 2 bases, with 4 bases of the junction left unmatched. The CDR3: CSVEGRTGATDTQYF. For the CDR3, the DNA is TGCAGCGTTGAAGGCCGGACAGGGGCCACAGATACGCAGTATTTT.

The CDR3 nucleotides are TGTGCCAGCAGCTTCCTGACAGCGATGAACACTGAAGCTTTCTTT. Its protein product is CASSFLTAMNTEAFF. The V gene is TRBV7-2, the J gene TRBJ1-1; the D gene is possibly TRBD1 (5 bases). Trimming stripped 3 bases from V and 0 bases from J, with 11 bases between. In germline, CDR1 is SGHTA, CDR2 FQGNSA. This CDR3 spans 15 amino acids.